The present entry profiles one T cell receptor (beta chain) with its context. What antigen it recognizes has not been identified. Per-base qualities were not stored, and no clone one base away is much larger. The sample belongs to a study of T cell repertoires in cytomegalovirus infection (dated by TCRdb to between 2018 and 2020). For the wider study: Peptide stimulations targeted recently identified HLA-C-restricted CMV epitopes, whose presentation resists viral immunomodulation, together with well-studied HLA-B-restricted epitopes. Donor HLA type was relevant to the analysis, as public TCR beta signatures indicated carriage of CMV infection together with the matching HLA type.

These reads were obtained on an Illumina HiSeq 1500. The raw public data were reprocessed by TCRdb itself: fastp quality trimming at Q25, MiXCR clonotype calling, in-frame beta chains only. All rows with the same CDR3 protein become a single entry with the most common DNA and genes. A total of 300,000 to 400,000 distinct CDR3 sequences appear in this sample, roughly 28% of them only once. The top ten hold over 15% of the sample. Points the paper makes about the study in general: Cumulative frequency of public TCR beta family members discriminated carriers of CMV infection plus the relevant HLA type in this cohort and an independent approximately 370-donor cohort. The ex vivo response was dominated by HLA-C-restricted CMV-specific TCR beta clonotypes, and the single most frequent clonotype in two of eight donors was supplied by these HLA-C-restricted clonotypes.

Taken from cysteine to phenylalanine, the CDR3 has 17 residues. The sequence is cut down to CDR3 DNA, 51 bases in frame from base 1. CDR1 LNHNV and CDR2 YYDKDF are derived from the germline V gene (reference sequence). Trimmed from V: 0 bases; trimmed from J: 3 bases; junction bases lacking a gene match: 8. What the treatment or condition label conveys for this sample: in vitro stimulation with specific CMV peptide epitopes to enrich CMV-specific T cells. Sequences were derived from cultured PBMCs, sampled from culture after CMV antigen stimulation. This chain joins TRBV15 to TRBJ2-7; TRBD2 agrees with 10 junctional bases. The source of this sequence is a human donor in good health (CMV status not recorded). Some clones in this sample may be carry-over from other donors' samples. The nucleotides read TGTGCCACCAGCAGAGAACGATCTAGCGGGGGTCTCTACGAGCAGTACTTC. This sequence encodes CATSRERSSGGLYEQYF.